This is a list of T cell receptor beta chains from one sample in a study of blood T cell repertoires in COVID-19. Assay used: immunoSEQ multiplex PCR; TCRdb lists only in-frame clones, some missing. The repertoire holds 18,000 or so clones, with 90% to 95% as singletons. The sequencing sample was made of peripheral blood. Receptors originate from a human donor in a cohort sampled during active COVID-19. Each CDR3 is given without its conserved first and last residue. Each record gives: J gene, V gene, CDR3 protein.

>TRBJ2-7|TRBV5-3
ARRHVRRGFYEQY
>TRBJ1-4|TRBV20-1
SATQREKLF
>TRBJ2-1|TRBV9
ASSVSGSPYNEQF
>TRBJ1-6|TRBV29-1
SAKTGDTHSPLH
>TRBJ2-5|TRBV6-5
ASSYSAGSEETQY
>TRBJ2-7|TRBV29-1
SVVDRLAYEQY
>TRBJ2-5|TRBV7-2
ASSFRRGGQETQY
>TRBJ2-5|TRBV7-9
ASSLRSGRLETQY
>TRBJ1-2|TRBV10-3
AITSQSYGYT
>TRBJ2-3|TRBV29-1
SVVWGGGSRTDTQY
>TRBJ2-4|TRBV7-9
ASSFAGTGDIQY
>TRBJ2-1|TRBV11-2
ASSPAGLADNEQF
>TRBJ2-3|TRBV18
ASSPPERGSDTQY
>TRBJ1-6|TRBV3-1/TRBV3-2
ASSQVLGQGPNSPLH
>TRBJ1-3|TRBV6-5
ASSLDRTGNTIY
>TRBJ1-2|TRBV6-5
ASSTRGIFNYGYT
>TRBJ2-3|TRBV7-3
ASSLNPIGASTDTQY
>TRBJ2-5|TRBV7-6
ASSLAWAGQETQY
>TRBJ1-2|TRBV27
ASSPGGTKHYGYT
>TRBJ2-7|TRBV5-1
ASSRDSLLGEQY